These 18 T cell receptor beta chains were sequenced from one sample in a study of cytomegalovirus exposure and HLA in healthy donors. A multiplex PCR was run with 60 Vbeta primers and 13 Jbeta primers. Libraries were prepared by immunoSEQ multiplex PCR; TCRdb keeps only in-frame clonotypes and omits some of them. The sample shows about 89,000 clones, about three quarters of them seen only once. Input material: PBMCs. The receptor set was obtained from a young man in good health and CMV-seropositive.

V is TRBV19 and J is TRBJ2-2, with a tentative D call TRBD2 (5 bases). Between the trimmed V and J ends, which lost 5 bases and 2 bases, there was a span of 9 bases. The germline CDR1 and CDR2 sequences are LNHDA and SQIVND (reference sequence). CDR3 length: 14 amino acids. CDR3 in amino acids: CASSRRGNTGELFF. As DNA, the CDR3 is TGTGCCAGTAGTCGTCGGGGAAACACCGGGGAGCTGTTTTTT.

This clone occurred once. This chain links TRBV6-5 with TRBJ2-7, with a weak D call TRBD1 (5 bases). This CDR3 comprises 14 residues. V lost 2 bases and J 6 bases, leaving 14 bases between the germline ends. The germline CDR1 and CDR2 sequences are MNHEY and SVGAGI. The CDR3 here is CASSYRLGRVEQYF. The CDR3 region has the DNA TGTGCCAGCAGTTACCGGTTGGGCAGGGTCGAGCAGTACTTC.

This chain joins TRBV7-6 and TRBJ2-1, with D perhaps matching TRBD1 (5 bases). Germline loops: CDR1 SGHVS, CDR2 FNYEAQ. The CDR3 contains 17 residues. Trimming removed 1 base from V and 6 bases from J, with 19 bases in between. The DNA for the CDR3 is TGTGCCAGCAGCTTAGGGTCAGGGCTCCCAGGGTTCAATGAGCAGTTCTTC. This translates into CASSLGSGLPGFNEQFF.

V gene TRBV20-1 combines with J gene TRBJ1-5; D not resolved. Trimming stripped 6 bases from V and 11 bases from J, with 14 bases between. CDR1 and CDR2 (germline): DFQATT, SNEGSKA (reference sequence). The length of the CDR3 is 11 residues. The CDR3 loop is CSAVEVGTQHF. CDR3 DNA sequence: TGCAGTGCAGTGGAAGTCGGGACCCAGCATTTT.

This CDR3 is CASRETEGANEQFF. As DNA, the CDR3 is TGTGCCAGCAGAGAGACGGAGGGTGCGAATGAGCAGTTCTTC. This chain uses TRBV2 with TRBJ2-1; TRBD2 might be the D (6 bases). The V and J ends lost 6 bases and 7 bases respectively, with 16 bases between them. CDR1 is SNHLY and CDR2 is FYNNEI in the germline V gene. CDR3 length: 14 amino acids.

J is TRBJ1-2 and V is TRBV29-1; the match to TRBD1 covers 7 bases. The CDR3 consists of 13 residues. CDR1 and CDR2 (germline): SQVTM, ANQGSEA. Trimming took 2 bases from V and 2 from J; bases not matched to a gene: 2. CDR3 in amino acids: CSVETGQNYGYTF. The CDR3 nucleotides read TGCAGCGTTGAAACGGGACAGAACTATGGCTACACCTTC.

The chain is built from TRBV9 and TRBJ2-7; D is ambiguous. Germline CDR1 and CDR2: SGDLS and YYNGEE. The CDR3 consists of 15 residues. V was cut by 0 bases and J by 3 bases, with 13 bases left in between. CDR3 region: CASSVGATLNYEQYF. As DNA, the CDR3 is TGTGCCAGCAGCGTAGGCGCAACTCTCAACTACGAGCAGTACTTC.

This clone was recorded only once. The V and J genes are TRBV6-5 and TRBJ1-1, with 8 bases lining up with TRBD1. The J segment lost 4 bases and the V segment lost 4 bases, leaving 8 bases of the junction unmatched. CDR1 is MNHEY and CDR2 is SVGAGI in the germline V gene. The CDR3 contains 15 residues. CDR3 protein: CASSLPNTGGTEAFF. As DNA, the CDR3 is TGTGCCAGCAGTTTACCCAATACAGGGGGCACTGAAGCTTTCTTT.

This chain uses TRBV6-6 with TRBJ2-1, with D possibly TRBD1 on 6 matching bases. V was pared by 8 bases and J by 10 bases, with 27 bases between. This CDR3 is built from 16 residues. Germline CDR1 reads MNHNY; CDR2 reads SVGAGI (reference sequence). CDR3 coding DNA: TGTGCCAGCGCTTCGAGAGGGGGACCCATCCAAGGGGAGCAGTTCTTC. Translation gives CASASRGGPIQGEQFF.

The J gene is TRBJ2-1, the V gene TRBV5-6, with 7 bases identical to TRBD2. This CDR3 has 14 amino acids. Germline V CDR1 and CDR2: SGHDT, YYEEEE. The V gene end was trimmed by 2 bases and the J gene end by 7 bases; junction bases not matched to a gene: 6. This CDR3 reads CASSLRGRGNEQFF. The CDR3 DNA reads TGTGCCAGCAGCTTAAGAGGGCGGGGGAATGAGCAGTTCTTC.

The chain combines TRBV29-1 with TRBJ1-1; D call uncertain. The germline V gene encodes CDR1 SQVTM and CDR2 ANQGSEA. This CDR3 is built from 12 residues. V was trimmed by 4 bases and J by 0 bases, leaving 6 bases between them. In DNA form, the CDR3 reads TGCAGCGTTGGGCAAATGAACACTGAAGCTTTCTTT. It is translated as CSVGQMNTEAFF. Drawing the rest from reference TRBV29-1 and TRBJ1-1, the complete variable domain is SAVISQKPSRDICQRGTSLTIQCQVDSQVTMMFWYRQQPGQSLTLIATANQGSEATYESGFVIDKFPISRPNLTFSTLTVSNMSPEDSSIYLCSVGQMNTEAFFGQGTRLTVV.

CDR3 nucleotide sequence: TGTGCCAGCAGCGCAGGACAGGGGCGATTTAGCTCCTACGAGCAGTACTTC. It specifies CASSAGQGRFSSYEQYF. The chain recombines TRBV2 with TRBJ2-7, with 9 bases aligning to TRBD1. V trimming: 6 bases; J trimming: 0 bases; junction bases outside the gene matches: 12. CDR1 is SNHLY and CDR2 is FYNNEI in the germline V gene. CDR3 size: 17 residues.

In regard to this clone: A read error may produce the germline difference seen at one junction end. The chain employs TRBV7-7 and TRBJ1-1; D is uncertain. There are 13 residues in the CDR3. Germline lookup yields CDR1 SSHAT and CDR2 FNYEAQ (reference sequence). In nucleotides, the CDR3 is TGTGCTAGCAGCTTAACCTCAGGCTCTGAAGCTTTCTTT. Protein: CASSLTSGSEAFF.

The V gene is TRBV7-3, the J gene TRBJ2-7; TRBD2 agrees at 8 bases. Germline assignment: CDR1 SGHTA and CDR2 FQGTGA. The CDR3 extends over 16 amino acids. With 5 bases clipped from V and 4 bases from J, the junction kept 13 bases outside the gene matches. CDR3 protein: CASSGPPGGIQYEQYF. For the CDR3, the DNA is TGTGCCAGCAGCGGTCCCCCGGGGGGGATCCAATACGAGCAGTACTTC.

The chain combines TRBV6-4 with TRBJ2-3; 8 bases agree with TRBD2. The trim removed 2 bases at V and 5 bases at J, leaving 6 bases unmatched. CDR1 is MRHNA, CDR2 SNTAGT, per germline. CDR3 length: 15 residues. CDR3 nucleotides: TGTGCCAGCAGTGACGCCAGCGGGGGTGTAGATACGCAGTATTTT. Translation gives CASSDASGGVDTQYF.

The CDR3: CASSPQNSYEQYF. CDR3 nucleotide sequence: TGTGCCAGCTCACCTCAGAACAGCTACGAGCAGTACTTC. V usage is TRBV18 and J usage is TRBJ2-7; no firm D call. The germline gives CDR1 KGHSH, CDR2 LQKENI. This CDR3 is built from 13 residues. V shed 3 bases and J shed 3 bases, with 9 bases lying between them.

The J gene is TRBJ2-1, the V gene TRBV18, with D perhaps matching TRBD1 (6 bases). V was shortened by 1 base and J by 5 bases, with 9 bases between the two germline ends. The CDR3 has 14 amino acids. Germline loops: CDR1 KGHSH, CDR2 LQKENI. This chain's CDR3 is CASSPRTGNNEQFF. In DNA form, the CDR3 reads TGTGCCAGCTCACCACGAACAGGGAACAATGAGCAGTTCTTC.

The V call is TRBV6-5, the J call TRBJ1-1, with D perhaps TRBD1 (6 bases). Trimming left V 5 bases short and J 4 bases short, with 14 bases between. There are 14 residues in the CDR3. Germline CDR1 is MNHEY and CDR2 is SVGAGI. The CDR3 here is CASSEGGEVTEAFF. CDR3 sequence (DNA): TGTGCCAGCAGTGAAGGGGGTGAGGTCACTGAAGCTTTCTTT.